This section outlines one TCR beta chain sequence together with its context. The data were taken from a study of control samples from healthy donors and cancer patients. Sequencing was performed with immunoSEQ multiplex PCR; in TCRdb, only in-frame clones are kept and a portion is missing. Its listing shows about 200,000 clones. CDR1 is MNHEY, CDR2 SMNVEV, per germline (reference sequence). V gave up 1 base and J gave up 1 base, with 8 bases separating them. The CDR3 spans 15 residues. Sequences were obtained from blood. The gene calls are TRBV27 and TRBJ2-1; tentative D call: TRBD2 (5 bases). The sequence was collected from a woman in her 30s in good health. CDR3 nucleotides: TGTGCCAGCAGTTTATTGGGAGAATCCTACAATGAGCAGTTCTTC. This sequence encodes CASSLLGESYNEQFF.